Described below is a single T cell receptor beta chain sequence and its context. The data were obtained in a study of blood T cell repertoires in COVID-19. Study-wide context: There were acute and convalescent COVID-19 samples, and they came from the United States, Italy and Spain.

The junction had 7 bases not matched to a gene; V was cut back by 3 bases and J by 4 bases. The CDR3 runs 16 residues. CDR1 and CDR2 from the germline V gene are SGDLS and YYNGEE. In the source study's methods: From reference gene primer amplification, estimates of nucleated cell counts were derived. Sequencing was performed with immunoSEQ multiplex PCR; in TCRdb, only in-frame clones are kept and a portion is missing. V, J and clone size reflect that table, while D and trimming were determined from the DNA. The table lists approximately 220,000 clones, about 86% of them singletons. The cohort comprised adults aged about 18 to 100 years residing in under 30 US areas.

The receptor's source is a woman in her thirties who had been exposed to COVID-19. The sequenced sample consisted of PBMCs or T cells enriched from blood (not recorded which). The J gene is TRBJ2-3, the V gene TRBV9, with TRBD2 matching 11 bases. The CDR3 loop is CASSGRLAGPSDTQYF. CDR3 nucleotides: TGTGCCAGCAGCGGCAGACTAGCGGGGCCCTCAGATACGCAGTATTTT.